These T cell receptor beta chains were read from a single sample in a study of neurological immune-mediated disorders. TCRdb passed the 5' RACE reads through MiXCR, listing each CDR3 protein once. This sample has approximately 80,000 distinct CDR3 sequences, with about 5% found just once. The sequencing sample was made of PBMCs. The source of these receptors is a woman aged 55 to 70 with multiple sclerosis. Both conserved end residues are part of each CDR3. The order of the fields is clone size, V gene, J gene, CDR3 protein. Rows give clone size only sometimes, using once, few, many, or a class for an expanded clone.

clone_size: many
v_call: TRBV6-5
j_call: TRBJ2-7
cdr3_aa: CASRAWDSSYEQYF

clone_size: many
v_call: TRBV20-1
j_call: TRBJ1-2
cdr3_aa: CSASGSSREGRYGYTF

clone_size: many
v_call: TRBV5-1
j_call: TRBJ2-2
cdr3_aa: CASSWDRDRGSDSGELFF

clone_size: many
v_call: TRBV12-3/TRBV12-4
j_call: TRBJ2-7
cdr3_aa: CASSLEGTKSSYEQYF

clone_size: many
v_call: TRBV20-1
j_call: TRBJ2-2
cdr3_aa: CSAPTSGYTGELFF

clone_size: many
v_call: TRBV20-1
j_call: TRBJ2-1
cdr3_aa: CSAEVNNEQFF

clone_size: many
v_call: TRBV2
j_call: TRBJ1-6
cdr3_aa: CASRGDSSESPLHF

clone_size: few
v_call: TRBV11-2
j_call: TRBJ2-5
cdr3_aa: CASSLDGTGAQQETQYF

clone_size: many
v_call: TRBV20-1
j_call: TRBJ1-5
cdr3_aa: CSVSRGGQPQHF

clone_size: many
v_call: TRBV5-1
j_call: TRBJ1-1
cdr3_aa: CASSLDPGAGTEAFF

clone_size: many
v_call: TRBV12-3/TRBV12-4
j_call: TRBJ1-2
cdr3_aa: CASSTTGTGGSHTF

clone_size: many
v_call: TRBV28
j_call: TRBJ1-1
cdr3_aa: CASSSPRTGLNTEAFF

clone_size: many
v_call: TRBV6-1
j_call: TRBJ2-5
cdr3_aa: CASREPGQLPRETQYF

clone_size: many
v_call: TRBV20-1
j_call: TRBJ1-5
cdr3_aa: CSARDTTGPQHF

clone_size: many
v_call: TRBV7-2
j_call: TRBJ1-1
cdr3_aa: CASSFGQVRTEAFF

clone_size: many
v_call: TRBV7-6
j_call: TRBJ1-5
cdr3_aa: CASSLARGQPQHF

clone_size: many
v_call: TRBV7-2
j_call: TRBJ2-1
cdr3_aa: CASSFMGGGRVNEQFF

clone_size: many
v_call: TRBV27
j_call: TRBJ2-7
cdr3_aa: CASSSPGRTVYEQYF

clone_size: many
v_call: TRBV20-1
j_call: TRBJ1-1
cdr3_aa: CSAHLAFTTGGTEAFF

clone_size: many
v_call: TRBV7-6
j_call: TRBJ1-2
cdr3_aa: CASSLAGAFGYTF

clone_size: many
v_call: TRBV4-1
j_call: TRBJ1-5
cdr3_aa: CASSPDRGFNQPQHF

clone_size: many
v_call: TRBV12-3/TRBV12-4
j_call: TRBJ1-6
cdr3_aa: CASSSRKLSPLHF

clone_size: few
v_call: TRBV7-6
j_call: TRBJ2-7
cdr3_aa: CASSLDQGPYEQYF

clone_size: many
v_call: TRBV5-1
j_call: TRBJ2-1
cdr3_aa: CASSLDGTGYNEQFF

clone_size: many
v_call: TRBV5-1
j_call: TRBJ1-6
cdr3_aa: CASSLDGRETSPLHF

clone_size: many
v_call: TRBV20-1
j_call: TRBJ2-7
cdr3_aa: CSATDRGFYEQYF

clone_size: many
v_call: TRBV7-6
j_call: TRBJ1-2
cdr3_aa: CASSLVGFQGSYTF

clone_size: many
v_call: TRBV7-2
j_call: TRBJ2-2
cdr3_aa: CASIYGDSTGELFF

clone_size: many
v_call: TRBV5-1
j_call: TRBJ1-5
cdr3_aa: CASSLVGGADQPQHF

clone_size: many
v_call: TRBV12-3/TRBV12-4
j_call: TRBJ1-3
cdr3_aa: CASSLEGGQRNTIYF

clone_size: many
v_call: TRBV6-1
j_call: TRBJ2-7
cdr3_aa: CASSGGWGTGQTYEQYF

clone_size: many
v_call: TRBV20-1
j_call: TRBJ1-2
cdr3_aa: CSAPNLYYGYTF

clone_size: many
v_call: TRBV25-1
j_call: TRBJ2-4
cdr3_aa: CASSGPYFGIQYF

clone_size: many
v_call: TRBV7-2
j_call: TRBJ2-7
cdr3_aa: CASSLGGLVLEQYF

clone_size: many
v_call: TRBV20-1
j_call: TRBJ2-1
cdr3_aa: CSAEGAYNEQFF

clone_size: many
v_call: TRBV3-1
j_call: TRBJ2-5
cdr3_aa: CASSHPPSGGGETQYF

clone_size: many
v_call: TRBV28
j_call: TRBJ1-2
cdr3_aa: CASSLVDGYGYTF

clone_size: many
v_call: TRBV7-9
j_call: TRBJ1-4
cdr3_aa: CASSPRQGGNEKLFF

clone_size: NA
v_call: TRBV2
j_call: TRBJ2-7
cdr3_aa: CASSAIRGYEQYF

clone_size: many
v_call: TRBV7-6
j_call: TRBJ2-1
cdr3_aa: CASSPESYNEQFF

clone_size: many
v_call: TRBV20-1
j_call: TRBJ1-6
cdr3_aa: CSARLDRGAYNSPLHF

clone_size: many
v_call: TRBV28
j_call: TRBJ2-1
cdr3_aa: CATRGVSRPEQFF